These 9 T cell receptor beta chains came from one sample sequenced in a study of T-cell reconstitution after alpha-beta-depleted transplantation in children. It was with unique molecular identifiers that the TCRbeta library was prepared. TCRdb called the PCR reads again in MiXCR, with one record for every CDR3 protein. The table shows about 980,000 distinct CDR3 sequences, with less than 30% occurring only once. The source was PBMCs, mostly from graft donor cells, collected 360 days after TCRalphabeta/CD19-depleted stem cell transplant. All receptors come from a boy under two years old who had a stem cell transplant for SCID, so the T cells may come from the graft donor.

This clonotype appeared a single time. This rearrangement joins TRBV29-1 to TRBJ2-5, with D possibly being TRBD2 (7 bases). Germline-derived CDR1 and CDR2 are SQVTM and ANQGSEA. Trimming stripped 4 bases from V and 3 bases from J, with 12 bases between. The CDR3 is made up of 13 amino acids. The CDR3 DNA is TGCAGCGTTGGAGGGGGGGAGAAAGAGACCCAGTACTTC. Translated: CSVGGGEKETQYF.

The V gene is TRBV6-2 or TRBV6-3, the J gene TRBJ2-7; 8 positions agree with TRBD1. The CDR3 is 14 amino acids. Germline lookup yields CDR1 MNHEY and CDR2 SVGEGT. Unmatched junction bases numbered 9, after V lost 10 bases and J lost 1 base. The CDR3 DNA reads as TGTGCCACCTTGGACAGGGCTCCGTCCTACGAGCAGTACTTC. Protein: CATLDRAPSYEQYF.

The V call is TRBV7-2, the J call TRBJ2-7; D might be TRBD1 or TRBD2, each matching 5 bases. The germline V gene encodes CDR1 SGHTA and CDR2 FQGNSA. The CDR3 loop spans 17 amino acids. V was cut by 0 bases and J by 0 bases, with 15 bases left in between. The CDR3 here is CASSLAGTGRSSYEQYF. CDR3 nucleotides: TGTGCCAGCAGCTTAGCGGGGACGGGACGTTCCTCCTACGAGCAGTACTTC.

The chain is built from TRBV20-1 and TRBJ2-2; possibly TRBD2 for D (6 bases). V was pared by 3 bases and J by 4 bases, with 9 bases between. The CDR3 covers 13 residues. Per the germline V gene, CDR1 is DFQATT and CDR2 is SNEGSKA (reference sequence). CDR3 DNA: TGCAGTGCTAGGGGGAGGCGCACCGGGGAGCTGTTTTTT. Translated, it gives CSARGRRTGELFF.

This chain joins TRBV7-9 and TRBJ2-7, with 10 positions matching TRBD1. Germline CDR1 is SEHNR and CDR2 is FQNEAQ (reference sequence). V shed 5 bases, J shed 3 bases, and the junction held 7 bases outside the gene matches. The CDR3 contains 15 residues. The CDR3 DNA is TGTGCCAGCAGCGTCGCCGGGACAGGGGTCTACGAGCAGTACTTC. This encodes CASSVAGTGVYEQYF. Complete variable domain (other parts from reference TRBV7-9 and TRBJ2-7): DTGVSQNPRHKITKRGQNVTFRCDPISEHNRLYWYRQTLGQGPEFLTYFQNEAQLEKSRLLSDRFSAERPKGSFSTLEIQRTEQGDSAMYLCASSVAGTGVYEQYFGPGTRLTVT.

At least ten counts were recorded for this clonotype. This sequence joins TRBV29-1 and TRBJ2-1; D is unresolved. The V end lost 3 bases, the J end lost 2 bases, and 2 bases lay between the germline ends. Germline V lookup: CDR1 SQVTM, CDR2 ANQGSEA. CDR3 length equals 11 residues. Here the CDR3 DNA reads TGCAGCGTTGAGACCTACAATGAGCAGTTCTTC. Amino acids: CSVETYNEQFF.

The CDR3 sequence: CSASRTSGGYEQYF. For the CDR3, the DNA is TGCAGTGCTAGTAGGACTAGCGGGGGCTACGAGCAGTACTTC. The rearrangement uses TRBV20-1 and TRBJ2-7; 13 bases fit TRBD2. Germline loops: CDR1 DFQATT, CDR2 SNEGSKA (reference sequence). V was clipped by 3 bases and J by 3 bases; unmatched bases: 2. CDR3 length: 14 residues.

This clonotype showed up just a few times. The J gene is TRBJ2-7, the V gene TRBV20-1, with TRBD2 matching 9 bases. The germline V gene encodes CDR1 DFQATT and CDR2 SNEGSKA (reference sequence). The CDR3 is made up of 13 amino acids. V lost 4 bases, J lost 2 bases, and 3 bases stayed unmatched. As DNA, the CDR3 is TGCAGTGCTACGCTAGCGGGGACCTACGAGCAGTACTTC. It translates to CSATLAGTYEQYF.

The chain has TRBV20-1 and TRBJ2-5, with D perhaps assigned TRBD1 or TRBD2 (6 bases each). The V and J ends lost 0 bases and 5 bases respectively, with 13 bases between them. Per the germline V gene, CDR1 is DFQATT and CDR2 is SNEGSKA (reference sequence). The CDR3 spans 14 residues. This CDR3 is CSAREGGLRETQYF. CDR3 coding DNA: TGCAGTGCTAGAGAGGGGGGCCTACGGGAGACCCAGTACTTC.